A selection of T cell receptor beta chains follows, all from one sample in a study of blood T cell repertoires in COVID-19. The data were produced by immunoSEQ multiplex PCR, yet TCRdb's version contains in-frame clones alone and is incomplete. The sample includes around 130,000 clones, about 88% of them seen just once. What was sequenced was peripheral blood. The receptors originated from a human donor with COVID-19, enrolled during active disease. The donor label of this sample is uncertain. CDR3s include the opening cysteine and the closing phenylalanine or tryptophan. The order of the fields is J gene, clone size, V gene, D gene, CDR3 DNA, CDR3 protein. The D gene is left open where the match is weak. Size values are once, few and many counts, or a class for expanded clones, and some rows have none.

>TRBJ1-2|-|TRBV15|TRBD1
TGTGCCACCAGCCTTGGACAGGGTCCTATTAACTATGGCTACACCTTC
CATSLGQGPINYGYTF
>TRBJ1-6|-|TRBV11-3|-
TGTGCCAGCAGCTCAGACAGGCTGGCACCCCTCCACTTT
CASSSDRLAPLHF
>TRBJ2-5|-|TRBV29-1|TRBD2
TGCAGCGTTGAAAGCGAGCGGGGGGTCTATAGGGAGACCCAGTACTTC
CSVESERGVYRETQYF
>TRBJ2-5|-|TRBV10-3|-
TGTGCCATCAGTGGCAACTACGCCGAGACCCAGTACTTC
CAISGNYAETQYF
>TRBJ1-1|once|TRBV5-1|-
TGCGCCAGCAGCCTGAGGACGGGAAACACTGAAGCTTTCTTT
CASSLRTGNTEAFF
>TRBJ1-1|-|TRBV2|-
TGTGCCAGCATGGGGCTACCGGACACTGAAGCTTTCTTT
CASMGLPDTEAFF
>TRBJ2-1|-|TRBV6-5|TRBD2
TGTGCCAGCAGTTACGTCCGGCTAGCGGGGAGGAATGAGCAGTTCTTC
CASSYVRLAGRNEQFF
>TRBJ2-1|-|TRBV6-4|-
TGTGCCAGCAGTGAGAGTGGGGGGTCCTACAATGAGCAGTTCTTC
CASSESGGSYNEQFF
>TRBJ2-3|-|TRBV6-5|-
TGTGCCAGCAGTTATAGCCCAACTAGCACAGATACGCAGTATTTT
CASSYSPTSTDTQYF
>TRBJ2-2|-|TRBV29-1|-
TGCAGCGTAGGCGGCGGGGCCACGGACACCGGGGAGCTGTTTTTT
CSVGGGATDTGELFF
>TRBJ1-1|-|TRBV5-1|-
TGCGCCAGCAGCCTCCTCGGGGAGGACACTGAAGCTTTCTTT
CASSLLGEDTEAFF
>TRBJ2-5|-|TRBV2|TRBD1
TGTGCCAGCAGTAAACAGGGGGCAGGGGAGACCCAGTACTTC
CASSKQGAGETQYF
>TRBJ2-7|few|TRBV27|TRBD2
TGTGCCAGCAGTTACCGACAACCTGGACTAGCGGACTCCTACGAGCAGTACTTC
CASSYRQPGLADSYEQYF
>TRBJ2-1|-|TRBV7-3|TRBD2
TGTGCCAGCAGCTTACGCCCCCCAGCTAGCGGGACTAACAATGAGCAGTTCTTC
CASSLRPPASGTNNEQFF
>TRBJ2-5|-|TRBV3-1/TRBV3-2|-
TGTGCCAGCAGCCAACCCGGGACACAAGAGACCCAGTACTTC
CASSQPGTQETQYF
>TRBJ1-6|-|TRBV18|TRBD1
TGTGCCAGCTCACCCGGGACAGGGATAAATAATTCACCCCTCCACTTT
CASSPGTGINNSPLHF
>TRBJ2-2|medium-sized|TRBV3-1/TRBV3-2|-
TGTGCCAGCAGCCCTAGACCAGGGGGGACTTGGACCGGGGAGCTGTTTTTT
CASSPRPGGTWTGELFF
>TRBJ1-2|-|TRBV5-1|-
TGCGCCAGCGGGCTCGATCTCGGGGGAAACTATGGCTACACCTTC
CASGLDLGGNYGYTF
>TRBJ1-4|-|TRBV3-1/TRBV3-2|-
TGTGCCAGCAGCCTGTTGACAGGTCCTGCAACTAATGAAAAACTGTTTTTT
CASSLLTGPATNEKLFF
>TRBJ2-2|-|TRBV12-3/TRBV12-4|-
TGTGCCAGCAGTCAATTAGTCGGGGAGCTGTTTTTT
CASSQLVGELFF
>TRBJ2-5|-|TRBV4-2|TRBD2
TGTGCCAGCAGCCGCGGACTAGCGGGAGAAGAGACCCAGTACTTC
CASSRGLAGEETQYF
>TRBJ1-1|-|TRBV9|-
TGTGCCAGCAGCGTAGCTGAGGGCTACACTGAAGCTTTCTTT
CASSVAEGYTEAFF
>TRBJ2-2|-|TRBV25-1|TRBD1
TGTGCCAGCAGTGACTTTCCGGGACAGGGTACCGGGGAGCTGTTTTTT
CASSDFPGQGTGELFF
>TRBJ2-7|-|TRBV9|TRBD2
TGTGCCAGCAGCGCGGGGGGAGGAAGCTCCTACGAGCAGTACTTC
CASSAGGGSSYEQYF
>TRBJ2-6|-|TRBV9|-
TGTGCCAGCAGCGTAGTGGCAGGGGATTATTTCGGCTCTGGGGCCAACGTCCTGACTTTC
CASSVVAGDYFGSGANVLTF
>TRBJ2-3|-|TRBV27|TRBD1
TGTGCCAGCAGTCGGGACAGGAGCACAGATACGCAGTATTTT
CASSRDRSTDTQYF
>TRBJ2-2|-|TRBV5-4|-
TGTGCCAGCAGCTTAATCCAGGGTAAACCCGGGGAGCTGTTTTTT
CASSLIQGKPGELFF
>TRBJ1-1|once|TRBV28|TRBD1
TGTGCCAGCAGTTTGGAAAGGGACAGGGGCGGGGAAGCTTTCTTT
CASSLERDRGGEAFF
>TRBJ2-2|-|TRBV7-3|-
TGTGCCAGCAGCTTAAACGGCGGGGTTAGCGGGGAGCTGTTTTTT
CASSLNGGVSGELFF
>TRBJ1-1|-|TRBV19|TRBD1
TGTGCCAGTAGTTTATACGGTTCAGGGACAGGGGGACACACTGAAGCTTTCTTT
CASSLYGSGTGGHTEAFF
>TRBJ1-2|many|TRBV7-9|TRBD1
TGTGCCAGCAGCTTAGGACAGGGGGCGCGAGGCTACACCTTC
CASSLGQGARGYTF
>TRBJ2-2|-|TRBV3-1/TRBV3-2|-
TGTGCCAGCAGCCAAGGAGGATCCGGGGAGCTGTTTTTT
CASSQGGSGELFF
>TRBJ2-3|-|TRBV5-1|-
TGCGCCAGCAGCTTGGCGGCGCTAGCTGGCGATACGCAGTATTTT
CASSLAALAGDTQYF
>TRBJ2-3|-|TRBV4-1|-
TGCGCCAGCAGCCAGGGGGGATCCCTCACGGATACGCAGTATTTT
CASSQGGSLTDTQYF
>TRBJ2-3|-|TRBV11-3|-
TGTGCCAGCAGCTTTACTAGCATTAGCACAGATACGCAGTATTTT
CASSFTSISTDTQYF
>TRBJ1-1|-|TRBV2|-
TGTGCCAGAGGTGGGTCGGGGAACACTGAAGCTTTCTTT
CARGGSGNTEAFF
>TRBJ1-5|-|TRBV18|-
TGTGCCAGCTCGCTAAGGGGACTGCCTCGCAATCAGCCCCAGCATTTT
CASSLRGLPRNQPQHF
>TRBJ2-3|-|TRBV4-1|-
TGCGCCAGCAGCCAAGGGGTCAGCGGTAGCGGTATAGATACGCAGTATTTT
CASSQGVSGSGIDTQYF
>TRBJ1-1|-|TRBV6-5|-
TGTGCCAGCAATCCCCAACAGAACACTGAAGCTTTCTTT
CASNPQQNTEAFF
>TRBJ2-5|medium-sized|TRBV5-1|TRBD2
TGCGCCAGCAGCGTGGGGCCAACTAGCGGACAAGAGACCCAGTACTTC
CASSVGPTSGQETQYF
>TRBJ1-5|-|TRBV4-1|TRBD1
TGCGCCAGCGCACCGGGACAGGGGGCGATCAATCAGCCCCAGCATTTT
CASAPGQGAINQPQHF
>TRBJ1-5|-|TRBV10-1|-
TGCGCCAGCAGTGAACCGATAGTCCTCAATCAGCCCCAGCATTTT
CASSEPIVLNQPQHF
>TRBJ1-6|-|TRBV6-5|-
TGTGCCAGCAGCCCCCGAGGGGGAGGGAATTCACCCCTCCACTTT
CASSPRGGGNSPLHF
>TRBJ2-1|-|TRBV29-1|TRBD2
TGCAGCGTCGAGGGGTGGGGGGGGAATGAGCAGTTCTTC
CSVEGWGGNEQFF
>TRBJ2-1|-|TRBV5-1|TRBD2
TGCGCCAGCGGACTAGCGGGGGGACACAATGAGCAGTTCTTC
CASGLAGGHNEQFF
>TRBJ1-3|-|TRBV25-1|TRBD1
TGTGCCAGCAGTACCCCCCCTGACAGGGAGAACTCGAACACCATATATTTT
CASSTPPDRENSNTIYF
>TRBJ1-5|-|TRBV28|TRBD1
TGTGCCAGCAGTGGGAGGACAGGCCCTGGTCAGCCCCAGCATTTT
CASSGRTGPGQPQHF
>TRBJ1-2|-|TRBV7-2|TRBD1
TGTGCCAGCAGCCCCGGACAGGGGAGGAACTATGGCTACACCTTC
CASSPGQGRNYGYTF
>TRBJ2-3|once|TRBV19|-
TGTGCCAGTAGGGGCGGGGCCACAGATACGCAGTATTTT
CASRGGATDTQYF
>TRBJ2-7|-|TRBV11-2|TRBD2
TGTGCCAGCAGCGCTTCCCGGGGGCGGGGGGCCGCCCGGACCTACGAGCAGTACTTC
CASSASRGRGAARTYEQYF
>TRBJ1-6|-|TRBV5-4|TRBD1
TGTGCCAGCAGCTCCGACAGGGCGAGCTCCTATAATTCACCCCTCCACTTT
CASSSDRASSYNSPLHF
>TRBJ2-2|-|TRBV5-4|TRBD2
TGTGCCAGCAGCATGGTAGCGGGGGGGAACACCGGGGAGCTGTTTTTT
CASSMVAGGNTGELFF